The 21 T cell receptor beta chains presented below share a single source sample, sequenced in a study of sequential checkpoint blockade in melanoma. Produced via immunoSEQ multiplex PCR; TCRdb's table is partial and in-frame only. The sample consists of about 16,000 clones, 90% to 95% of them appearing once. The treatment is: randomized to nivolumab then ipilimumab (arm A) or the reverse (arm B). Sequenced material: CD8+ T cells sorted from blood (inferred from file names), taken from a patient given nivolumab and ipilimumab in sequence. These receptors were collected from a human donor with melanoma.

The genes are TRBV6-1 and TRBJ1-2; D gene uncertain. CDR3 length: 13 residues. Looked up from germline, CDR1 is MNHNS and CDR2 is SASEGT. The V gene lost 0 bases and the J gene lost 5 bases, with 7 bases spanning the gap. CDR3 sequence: CASSEALRYGYTF. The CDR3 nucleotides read TGTGCCAGCAGTGAAGCGCTACGGTATGGCTACACCTTC.

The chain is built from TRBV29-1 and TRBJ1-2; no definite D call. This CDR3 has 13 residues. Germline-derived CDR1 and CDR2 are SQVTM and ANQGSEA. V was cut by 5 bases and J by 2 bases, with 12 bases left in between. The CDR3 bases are TGCAGCGTTCCTTGGGGAGGGAACTATGGCTACACCTTC. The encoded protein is CSVPWGGNYGYTF.

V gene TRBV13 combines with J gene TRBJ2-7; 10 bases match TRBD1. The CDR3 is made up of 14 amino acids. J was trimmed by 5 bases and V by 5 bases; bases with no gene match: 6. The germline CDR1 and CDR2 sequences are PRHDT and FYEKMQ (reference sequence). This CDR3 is CASSRDRGSNEQYF. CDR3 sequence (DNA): TGTGCCAGCAGCCGGGACAGGGGTTCGAACGAGCAGTACTTC.

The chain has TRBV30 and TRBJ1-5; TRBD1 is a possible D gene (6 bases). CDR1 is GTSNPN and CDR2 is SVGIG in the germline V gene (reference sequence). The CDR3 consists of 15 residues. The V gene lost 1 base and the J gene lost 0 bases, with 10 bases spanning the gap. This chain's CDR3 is CAWSEQGFSNQPQHF. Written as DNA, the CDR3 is TGTGCCTGGAGTGAACAGGGCTTTAGCAATCAGCCCCAGCATTTT. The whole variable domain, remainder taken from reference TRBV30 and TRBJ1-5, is SQTIHQWPATLVQPVGSPLSLECTVEGTSNPNLYWYRQAAGRGLQLLFYSVGIGQISSEVPQNLSASRPQDRQFILSSKKLLLSDSGFYLCAWSEQGFSNQPQHFGDGTRLSIL.

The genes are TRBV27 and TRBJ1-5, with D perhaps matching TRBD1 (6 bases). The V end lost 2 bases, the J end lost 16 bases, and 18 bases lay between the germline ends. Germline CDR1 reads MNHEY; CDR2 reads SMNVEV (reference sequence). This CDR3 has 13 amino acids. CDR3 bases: TGTGCCAGCAGTTTAACGATCGGACAGCCCGTCCATTTT. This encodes CASSLTIGQPVHF.

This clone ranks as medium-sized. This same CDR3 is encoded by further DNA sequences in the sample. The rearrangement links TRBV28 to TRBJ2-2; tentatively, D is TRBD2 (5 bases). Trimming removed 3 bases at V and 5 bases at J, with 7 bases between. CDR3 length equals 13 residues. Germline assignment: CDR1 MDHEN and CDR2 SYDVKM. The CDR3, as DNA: TGTGCCAGCAGTTTTCGGGGTACCGGGGAGCTGTTTTTT. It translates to CASSFRGTGELFF.

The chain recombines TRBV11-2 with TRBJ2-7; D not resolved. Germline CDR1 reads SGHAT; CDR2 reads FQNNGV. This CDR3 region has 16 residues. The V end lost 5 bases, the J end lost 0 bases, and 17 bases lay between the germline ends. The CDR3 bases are TGTGCCAGCAGCCACGACTTGGTCCCCTACTCCTACGAGCAGTACTTC. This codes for CASSHDLVPYSYEQYF. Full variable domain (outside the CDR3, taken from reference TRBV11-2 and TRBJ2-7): EAGVAQSPRYKIIEKRQSVAFWCNPISGHATLYWYQQILGQGPKLLIQFQNNGVVDDSQLPKDRFSAERLKGVDSTLKIQPAKLEDSAVYLCASSHDLVPYSYEQYFGPGTRLTVT.

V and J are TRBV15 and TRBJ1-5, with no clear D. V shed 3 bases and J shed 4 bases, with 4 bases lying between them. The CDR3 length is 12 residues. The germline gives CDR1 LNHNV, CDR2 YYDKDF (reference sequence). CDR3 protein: CATSRSNQPQHF. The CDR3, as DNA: TGTGCCACCAGCAGGTCGAATCAGCCCCAGCATTTT.

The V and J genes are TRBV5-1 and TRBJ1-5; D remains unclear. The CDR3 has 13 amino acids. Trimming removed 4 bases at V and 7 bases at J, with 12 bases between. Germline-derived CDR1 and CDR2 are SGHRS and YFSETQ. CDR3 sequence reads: CASSPGVGQPQHF. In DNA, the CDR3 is TGCGCCAGCAGCCCGGGAGTGGGACAGCCCCAGCATTTT.

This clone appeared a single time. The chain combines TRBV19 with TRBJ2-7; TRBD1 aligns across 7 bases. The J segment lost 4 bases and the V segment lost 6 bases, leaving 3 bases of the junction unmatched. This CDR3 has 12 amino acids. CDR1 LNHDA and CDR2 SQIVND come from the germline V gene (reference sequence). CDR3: CASSRGQYEQYF. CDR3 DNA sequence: TGTGCCAGTAGCCGGGGACAGTACGAGCAGTACTTC.

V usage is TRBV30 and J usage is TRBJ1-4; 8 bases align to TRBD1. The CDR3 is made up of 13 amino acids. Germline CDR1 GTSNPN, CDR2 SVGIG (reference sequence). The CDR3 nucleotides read TGTGTCGGGCAGGGGGCAAGGATAGAAAAACTGTTTTTT. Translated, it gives CVGQGARIEKLFF.

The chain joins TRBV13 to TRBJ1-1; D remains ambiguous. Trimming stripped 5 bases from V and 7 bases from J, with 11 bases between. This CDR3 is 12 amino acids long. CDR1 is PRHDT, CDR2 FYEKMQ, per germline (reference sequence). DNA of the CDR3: TGTGCCAGCAGCCAACGCACCTATGAAGCTTTCTTT. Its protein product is CASSQRTYEAFF.

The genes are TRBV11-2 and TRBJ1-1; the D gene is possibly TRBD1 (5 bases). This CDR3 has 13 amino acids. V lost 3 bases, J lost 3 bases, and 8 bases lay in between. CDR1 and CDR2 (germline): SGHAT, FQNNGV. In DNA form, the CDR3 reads TGTGCCAGCAGCTTTGGGGGGGACACTGAAGCTTTCTTT. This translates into CASSFGGDTEAFF.

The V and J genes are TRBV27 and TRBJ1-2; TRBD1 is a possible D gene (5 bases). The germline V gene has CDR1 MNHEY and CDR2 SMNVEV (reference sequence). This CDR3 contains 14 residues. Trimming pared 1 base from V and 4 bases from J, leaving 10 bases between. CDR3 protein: CASSLFAGSYGYTF. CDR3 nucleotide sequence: TGTGCCAGCAGTTTATTCGCAGGGTCCTATGGCTACACCTTC.

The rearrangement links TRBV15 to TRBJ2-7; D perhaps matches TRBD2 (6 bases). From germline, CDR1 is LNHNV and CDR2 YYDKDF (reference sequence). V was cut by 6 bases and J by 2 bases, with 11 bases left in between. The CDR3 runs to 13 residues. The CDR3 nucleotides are TGTGCCACCAGTAGCGGTGCGACCTACGAGCAGTACTTC. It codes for CATSSGATYEQYF.

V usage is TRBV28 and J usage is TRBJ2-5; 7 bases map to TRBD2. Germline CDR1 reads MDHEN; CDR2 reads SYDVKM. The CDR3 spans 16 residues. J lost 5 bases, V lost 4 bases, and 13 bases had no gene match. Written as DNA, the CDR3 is TGTGCCAGCAGTTACGAGCCTAGCGGTATCATGGAGACCCAGTACTTC. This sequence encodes CASSYEPSGIMETQYF.

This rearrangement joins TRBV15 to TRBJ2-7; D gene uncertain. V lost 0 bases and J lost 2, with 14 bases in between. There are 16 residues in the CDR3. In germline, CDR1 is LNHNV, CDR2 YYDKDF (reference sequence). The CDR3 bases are TGTGCCACCAGCAGAGATATGGCGAGTGGAGCCTACGAGCAGTACGTC. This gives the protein CATSRDMASGAYEQYV.

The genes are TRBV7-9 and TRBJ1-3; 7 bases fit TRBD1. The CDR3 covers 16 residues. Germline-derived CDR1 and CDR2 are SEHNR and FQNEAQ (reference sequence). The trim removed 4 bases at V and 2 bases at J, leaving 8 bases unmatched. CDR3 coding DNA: TGTGCCAGCAGCTCAATAGACAGGGAGGCTGGAAACACCATATATTTT. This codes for CASSSIDREAGNTIYF.

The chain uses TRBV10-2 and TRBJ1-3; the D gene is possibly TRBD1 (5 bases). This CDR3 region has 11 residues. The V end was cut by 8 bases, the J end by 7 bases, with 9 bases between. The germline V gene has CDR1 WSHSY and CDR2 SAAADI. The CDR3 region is CASARGNTIYF. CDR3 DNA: TGCGCCAGCGCAAGGGGCAACACCATATATTTT.

The CDR3 DNA reads as TGTGCCAGCAGTCCTCCGTGGGCCACTGAAGCTTTCTTT. It is translated as CASSPPWATEAFF. The chain links TRBV28 to TRBJ1-1, with no clear D. The CDR3 runs to 13 residues. The V and J ends lost 5 bases and 4 bases respectively, with 11 bases between them. Germline CDR1 MDHEN, CDR2 SYDVKM.

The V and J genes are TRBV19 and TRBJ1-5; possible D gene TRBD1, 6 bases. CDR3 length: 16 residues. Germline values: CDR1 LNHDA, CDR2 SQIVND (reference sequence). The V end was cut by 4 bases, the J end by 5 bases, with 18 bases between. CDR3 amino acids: CASSTPGTMDYQPQHF. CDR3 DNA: TGTGCCAGTAGTACGCCCGGGACAATGGATTATCAGCCCCAGCATTTT.